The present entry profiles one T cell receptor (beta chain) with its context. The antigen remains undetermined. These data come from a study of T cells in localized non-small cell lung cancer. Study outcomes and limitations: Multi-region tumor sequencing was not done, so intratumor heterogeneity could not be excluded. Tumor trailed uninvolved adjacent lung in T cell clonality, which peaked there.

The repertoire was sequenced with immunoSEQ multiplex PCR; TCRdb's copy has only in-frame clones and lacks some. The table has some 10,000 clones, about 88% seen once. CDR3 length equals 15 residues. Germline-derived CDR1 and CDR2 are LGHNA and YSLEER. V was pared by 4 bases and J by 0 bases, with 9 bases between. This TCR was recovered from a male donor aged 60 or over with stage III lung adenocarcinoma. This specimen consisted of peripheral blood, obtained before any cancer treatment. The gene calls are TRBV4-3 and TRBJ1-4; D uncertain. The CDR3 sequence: CASSPDGATNEKLFF. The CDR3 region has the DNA TGCGCCAGCAGCCCGGACGGTGCAACTAATGAAAAACTGTTTTTT.